This T cell receptor beta chain was obtained from a study of CD8+ T cells in alopecia areata. Study-level background: A regimen of oral tofacitinib, 5 to 10 mg twice daily, was given to treated patients.

J gave up 9 bases and V 5 bases, and 9 bases lay outside the gene matches. The germline gives CDR1 SQVTM, CDR2 ANQGSEA. The length of the CDR3 is 13 residues. Remarks on this clone: Its antigen is still unknown.

cDNA reverse transcribed from extracted RNA served as the sequencing template. TCRdb keeps only in-frame clones here, not all; method: immunoSEQ multiplex PCR. The sample holds over 120,000 clones, 51% seen once. The study, taken as a whole, reports: Researchers reported that TCR sharing among patients proved less clear than in mice, possibly HLA-linked.

Researchers took lesional scalp punch biopsies and peripheral blood from people who were alopecia areata patients. It was from PBMCs that CD4+ and CD8+ T cells were sorted. This sample comprised CD4+ T cells sorted from blood, obtained at week 0. The receptor was isolated from a human donor with alopecia areata. The chain recombines TRBV29-1 with TRBJ2-1; 8 nucleotides align to TRBD2. The CDR3 nucleotides are TGCAGCGTTTCGGGGGGCGGGAGGAGTGAGCAGTTCTTC. Translation: CSVSGGGRSEQFF.